These T cell receptor beta chains were read from a single sample in a study of T cell repertoires in cytomegalovirus infection. TCRdb reprocessed the reads with MiXCR, giving one entry per CDR3 protein. Of roughly 920,000 distinct CDR3 sequences in the sample, approximately 31% were seen once. These receptors have no known antigen. The source material was cultured CD8+ T cells from PBMCs, sampled from culture after CMV antigen stimulation. Source of these receptors: a human donor in good health (CMV status not recorded). Some clones in this sample may be carry-over from other donors' samples. Both conserved end residues are part of each CDR3. A D gene is named only where the DNA matches it firmly. Clone size, where shown, is once, few, many, or a class for clones that have expanded.

j_call clone_size v_call d_call cdr3_nt cdr3_aa
TRBJ1-2 few TRBV20-1 - TGCAGTGCTAGACAGAGCTATGGCTACACCTTC CSARQSYGYTF
TRBJ1-1 - TRBV10-3 - TGTGCCATCAGTGTCCCGGGGGCTGGGACTGAAGCTTTCTTT CAISVPGAGTEAFF
TRBJ1-4 few TRBV13 - TGTGCCAGCAGCCTGGGGGGGAGTGCAACTAATGAAAAACTGTTTTTT CASSLGGSATNEKLFF
TRBJ2-6 - TRBV19 TRBD1 TGTGCCAGTATGAGAAAGGGACAGGGAACTGGGGCCAACGTCCTGACTTTC CASMRKGQGTGANVLTF
TRBJ2-1 few TRBV29-1 TRBD2 TGCAGTGACGGGACTACTGCCGATGAGCAGTTCTTC CSDGTTADEQFF
TRBJ1-2 once TRBV4-3 TRBD1 TGCGCCAGCAGCAAAAAGGGACAGATTAACTATGGCTACACCTTC CASSKKGQINYGYTF
TRBJ2-1 - TRBV10-3 - TGTGCCATCAGTGGACAGGAGGGTTTTGGGAATGAGCAGTTCTTC CAISGQEGFGNEQFF
TRBJ1-1 - TRBV5-4 - TGTGCCAGCAGCCAAAACTTCTACCTCTGGCCCGGGGGGACTGAAGCTTTCTTT CASSQNFYLWPGGTEAFF
TRBJ1-2 - TRBV7-9 - TGTGCCAGCAGCTTAGATACGGGGTGGGGGGCCGGTAACTATGGCTACACCTTC CASSLDTGWGAGNYGYTF
TRBJ2-1 - TRBV7-9 - TGTGCCAGCAGCTACATATACGAGCAGTTCTTC CASSYIYEQFF
TRBJ1-1 few TRBV27 - TGTGCCAGCAGTTTAGGTGGACAGACTGAAGCTTTCTTT CASSLGGQTEAFF
TRBJ2-3 once TRBV6-2/TRBV6-3 - TGTGCCAGCAGTTCCGGGACATCGAGCGCAGATACGCAGTATTTT CASSSGTSSADTQYF
TRBJ1-5 - TRBV7-6 - TGTGCCAGCAGCTTATATACTTCGGGGAGCAATCAGCCCCAGCATTTT CASSLYTSGSNQPQHF
TRBJ1-5 few TRBV6-5 - TGTGCCAGCAGTTACTCTCGCAGAGATCAGCCCCAGCATTTT CASSYSRRDQPQHF
TRBJ2-7 - TRBV4-2 TRBD2 TGTGCCAGCAGCCCCTCGGGGCTAGCGGGTGAGCAGTACTTC CASSPSGLAGEQYF
TRBJ1-1 few TRBV4-1 - TGCGCCAGCAGTAGGCAAACTAACACTGAAGCTTTCTTT CASSRQTNTEAFF
TRBJ1-3 - TRBV10-3 TRBD1 TGTGCCATCAGCACAGGGGGTAGAAACACCATATATTTT CAISTGGRNTIYF
TRBJ2-2 - TRBV6-5 TRBD1 TGTGCCAGCAGTTACCATGGGACAGGCTACACCGGGGAGCTGTTTTTT CASSYHGTGYTGELFF
TRBJ2-5 once TRBV6-6 - TGTGCCAGTATCTGGCAAAGGGGGGGGGGCCGCCAAGAGACCCAGTACTTC CASIWQRGGGRQETQYF
TRBJ1-5 - TRBV7-6 - TGTGCCAGCAGCTTATTGGCGGGGGGATCTAAACCCCAGCATTTT CASSLLAGGSKPQHF
TRBJ2-2 many TRBV5-1 - TGCGCCAGCAAGAACAGGGATAGCACCGGGGAGCTGTTTTTT CASKNRDSTGELFF
TRBJ1-2 many TRBV4-1 - TGCGCCAGCAGCCAAGGTTGGGGAGGGAATGACTATGGCTACACCTTC CASSQGWGGNDYGYTF
TRBJ2-1 - TRBV9 - TGTGCCAGCAGCGTAGAGCAAGGGGAGGATGAGCAGTTCTTC CASSVEQGEDEQFF
TRBJ2-5 few TRBV6-5 - TGTGCCAGCAGTACTCCCCTCCGTGAGACCCAGTACTTC CASSTPLRETQYF
TRBJ2-7 few TRBV5-1 - TGCGCCAGCAGCTCGTCCCGGGACGGGACCGATTCCTACGAGCAGTACTTC CASSSSRDGTDSYEQYF
TRBJ2-7 - TRBV7-2 TRBD1 TGTGCCAGCAGCTCCCGGGACAGGGGGGGCGAGCAGTACTTC CASSSRDRGGEQYF
TRBJ1-1 - TRBV14 - TGTGCCAGCAGCCACCTCAGGATTTATTTCTTT CASSHLRIYFF
TRBJ2-1 few TRBV24-1 - TGTGCCATTGCGGAGACTAGTAATAGGCATGAGCAGTTCTTC CAIAETSNRHEQFF
TRBJ1-6 few TRBV15 TRBD1 TGTGCCACCAGCGACCACAGGGGGCTCAATTCACCCCTCCACTTT CATSDHRGLNSPLHF
TRBJ2-4 - TRBV4-2 - TGTGCCAGCAGCCAAGGAGTGGGGATCGATAAAAACATTCAGTACTTC CASSQGVGIDKNIQYF
TRBJ2-5 many TRBV7-6 - TGTGCCAGCAGCTCCCTCCCGGGGGACGAGACCCAGTACTTC CASSSLPGDETQYF
TRBJ1-6 - TRBV4-2 TRBD1 TGTGCCAGCAGCCAAGATCCATGGGACAGGGTAGTTGAGACCTATAATTCACCCCTCCACTTT CASSQDPWDRVVETYNSPLHF
TRBJ1-2 - TRBV19 - TGTGCCAGTAGTATCAGGGGACGGGATGGCTACACCTTC CASSIRGRDGYTF
TRBJ1-1 few TRBV4-1 - TGCGCCAGCAGCCAAGTTAGGGGAGGTAGGGCTGAAGCTTTCTTT CASSQVRGGRAEAFF
TRBJ2-1 - TRBV2 - TGTGCCAGCACCCAGCCGCTAGATCAGGATGAGCAGTTCTTC CASTQPLDQDEQFF